The text below deals with one T cell receptor beta chain. The assay was immunoSEQ multiplex PCR, and TCRdb's table has in-frame clones only and misses some. The sample shows 85,000 to 95,000 clones, roughly 85% of them seen only once. The sample originates from a study of radiotherapy plus CTLA-4 blockade in lung cancer. Those patients who had chemo-refractory metastatic non-small-cell lung cancer were given focal radiation along with CTLA-4 blockade through ipilimumab. This specimen was peripheral blood, taken from a patient treated with radiotherapy plus ipilimumab. The sequence was collected from a human donor with non-small cell lung cancer that progressed on radiotherapy plus ipilimumab.

CDR3 residues: CASSGLAESYEQYF. CDR3 DNA sequence: TGTGCCAGCAGTGGACTAGCGGAATCCTACGAGCAGTACTTC. The gene calls are TRBV2 and TRBJ2-7; 9 bases are a match to TRBD2. The V and J ends lost 4 bases and 1 base, in that order; junction bases with no gene match: 2. The CDR3 sequence is 14 residues long. CDR1 is SNHLY and CDR2 is FYNNEI in the germline V gene.